This TCR beta chain was retrieved from a study of cytomegalovirus exposure and HLA in healthy donors. Both 60 Vbeta primers and 13 Jbeta primers went into the PCR. Assay: immunoSEQ multiplex PCR; the TCRdb copy retains only in-frame clones and omits some. The sample records 200,000 or so clones, 80% to 85% being singletons. The ends lost 8 bases at V and 8 bases at J; junction bases unmatched: 9. Germline-derived CDR1 and CDR2 are SNHLY and FYNNEI. The CDR3 length is 14 residues. Study-level points and caveats: In a later analysis, TCR beta V- and J-gene trimming showed a link to a missense DCLRE1C variant. The study reported that TCR beta sequences accurately predicted HLA-A and HLA-B alleles in most subjects.

Of note for this clone: Antigen specificity is unknown.

The clonotype comes from a woman between 18 and 30 years old in good health and CMV-seronegative. The chain combines TRBV2 with TRBJ2-1, with 10 bases aligning to TRBD2. The sequenced material came from PBMCs. CDR3 sequence reads: CASLGPSGSYEQFF. The CDR3 bases are TGTGCCAGCTTGGGGCCTAGCGGGAGCTATGAGCAGTTCTTC. Using reference TRBV2 and TRBJ2-1 for the parts outside the CDR3, the full variable domain is EPEVTQTPSHQVTQMGQEVILRCVPISNHLYFYWYRQILGQKVEFLVSFYNNEISEKSEIFDDQFSVERPDGSNFTLKIRSTKLEDSAMYFCASLGPSGSYEQFFGPGTRLTVL.